The next 21 T cell receptor beta chains were all read from a single sample in a study of STAT3 mutations in large granular lymphocyte leukemia. General study results and limits: Every T-LGLL patient had at least one immunodominant TCRbeta clonotype.

Their antigens are not known. The data were produced by immunoSEQ multiplex PCR, yet TCRdb's version contains in-frame clones alone and is incomplete. The sample includes 35,000 or so clones, over 75% of them seen just once. Sequenced input: PBMCs. Receptor source: a human donor with T large granular lymphocyte leukemia. Some clones in this sample may be carry-over from other donors' samples.

The chain links TRBV5-1 to TRBJ1-4; TRBD1 is a possible D gene (5 bases). Germline lookup yields CDR1 SGHRS and CDR2 YFSETQ. Trimming left V 5 bases short and J 8 bases short, with 16 bases between. The CDR3 length is 14 residues. This CDR3 reads CASRAGTLGEKLFF. The CDR3 DNA sequence: TGCGCCAGCAGAGCCGGGACCCTCGGCGAAAAACTGTTTTTT.

This sequence joins TRBV6-1 and TRBJ2-2; the D is unclear. CDR1 and CDR2 (germline): MNHNS, SASEGT. V was trimmed by 11 bases and J by 0 bases, leaving 13 bases between them. The CDR3 is 14 residues long. CDR3 DNA: TGTGCCGGCGCCGGTCTCACGAACACCGGGGAGCTGTTTTTT. It specifies CAGAGLTNTGELFF.

V and J are TRBV5-6 and TRBJ1-1; D is undetermined. CDR1 and CDR2 (germline): SGHDT, YYEEEE. The germline V and J ends were trimmed by 4 bases and 3 bases, with 16 bases remaining between them. The CDR3 is 15 residues long. CDR3 DNA sequence: TGTGCCAGCAGCCTTCTCCGACCAGCCGACACTGAAGCTTTCTTT. Translation: CASSLLRPADTEAFF.

J is TRBJ1-5 and V is TRBV15; no firm D call. The CDR3 length is 16 residues. Trimming cost V 0 bases and J 3 bases, with 12 bases left between them. CDR1 and CDR2 (germline): LNHNV, YYDKDF (reference sequence). In DNA, the CDR3 is TGTGCCACCAGCAGAGATCGGTCACGGTCCAATCAGCCCCAGCATTTT. Protein product: CATSRDRSRSNQPQHF.

This rearrangement joins TRBV5-1 to TRBJ1-1, with 7 positions matching TRBD1. The CDR3 consists of 14 residues. V shed 0 bases and J 4 bases; nucleotides not matched to a gene: 3. Germline values: CDR1 SGHRS, CDR2 YFSETQ. DNA for the CDR3: TGCGCCAGCAGCTTGGGACAGGGTATCACTGAAGCTTTCTTT. This encodes CASSLGQGITEAFF.

The chain carries TRBV29-1 and TRBJ2-1; TRBD2 agrees at 13 bases. The trim removed 4 bases at V and 9 bases at J, leaving 3 bases unmatched. The CDR3 is made up of 13 amino acids. Per the germline V gene, CDR1 is SQVTM and CDR2 is ANQGSEA. CDR3 coding DNA: TGCAGCGTTGCACTAGCGGGGGGGCTTGAGCAGTTCTTC. Amino acid sequence: CSVALAGGLEQFF.

V is TRBV15 and J is TRBJ2-5, with a tentative D call TRBD2 (6 bases). V was pared by 4 bases and J by 1 base, with 10 bases between. CDR1 is LNHNV and CDR2 is YYDKDF in the germline V gene (reference sequence). There are 14 residues in the CDR3. The CDR3 DNA follows: TGTGCCACCAGCATGGGAGGCGGCCAAGAGACCCAGTACTTC. Amino acid sequence: CATSMGGGQETQYF.

Concerning this clone: Sequence at one end of the junction differs from germline and may be a read error. The rearrangement joins TRBV27 to TRBJ1-6; D ambiguous. The CDR3 runs 12 residues. Germline V gene lookup returns CDR1 MNHEY and CDR2 SMNVEV (reference sequence). The CDR3 nucleotides are TGTGCCACCAGTGACTATAATTCACCCCTCCACTTT. This encodes CATSDYNSPLHF.

J is TRBJ1-5 and V is TRBV2; 10 nucleotides match TRBD1. The CDR3 has 14 amino acids. The J segment lost 7 bases and the V segment lost 6 bases, leaving 6 bases of the junction unmatched. Germline loops: CDR1 SNHLY, CDR2 FYNNEI. The CDR3 DNA reads as TGTGCCAGCAGATACGGACAGGGGGGACAGCCCCAGCATTTT. As protein: CASRYGQGGQPQHF.

The CDR3 sequence: CASSPQDKGEQYV. As DNA, the CDR3 is TGTGCCAGCTCCCCCCAGGATAAGGGCGAGCAGTACGTC. The J gene is TRBJ2-7, the V gene TRBV18; unclear D gene. Germline V lookup: CDR1 KGHSH, CDR2 LQKENI. This CDR3 has 13 amino acids. V lost 6 bases and J lost 6, with 15 bases in between.

The chain couples TRBV30 to TRBJ1-5; D remains unclear. Germline CDR1 and CDR2: GTSNPN and SVGIG (reference sequence). Deletions cut 0 bases from V and 4 bases from J, with 13 bases between. The CDR3 is made up of 15 amino acids. The CDR3 loop is CAWSVTSGKNQPQHF. DNA for the CDR3: TGTGCCTGGAGTGTAACCAGTGGGAAGAATCAGCCCCAGCATTTT.

The rearrangement uses TRBV6-5 and TRBJ1-3; D is possibly TRBD1 (5 bases). The V end was cut by 6 bases, the J end by 2 bases, with 8 bases between. Germline CDR1 and CDR2: MNHEY and SVGAGI. CDR3 length: 13 residues. CDR3 in amino acids: CASRGGPGNTIYF. The CDR3 DNA reads TGTGCCAGCAGGGGGGGACCTGGAAACACCATATATTTT.

V usage is TRBV30 and J usage is TRBJ1-1; TRBD1 agrees at 8 bases. Trimming took 5 bases from V and 0 from J; bases not matched to a gene: 11. The CDR3 runs to 16 residues. In germline, CDR1 is GTSNPN, CDR2 SVGIG (reference sequence). CDR3 coding DNA: TGTGCCTGGCTGTTGGGGGACAGGAACATGAACACTGAAGCTTTCTTT. Translation gives CAWLLGDRNMNTEAFF.

V and J are TRBV5-1 and TRBJ2-1, with a tentative D call TRBD1 (6 bases). CDR3 length equals 14 residues. The ends were cut back, 2 bases at V and 8 bases at J, with 14 bases in the middle. The germline V gene encodes CDR1 SGHRS and CDR2 YFSETQ. The CDR3 is CASSFKGRGDEQFF. The CDR3 DNA reads as TGCGCCAGCAGCTTTAAGGGCAGGGGCGATGAGCAGTTCTTC.

The rearrangement joins TRBV19 to TRBJ2-5; D is ambiguous. The V and J ends lost 1 base and 2 bases respectively, with 11 bases between them. CDR3 size: 15 residues. Germline V gives CDR1 LNHDA, CDR2 SQIVND (reference sequence). CDR3 protein: CASSIVSSGQETQYF. For the CDR3, the DNA is TGTGCCAGTAGTATAGTCTCGTCAGGTCAAGAGACCCAGTACTTC.

The V gene is TRBV18, the J gene TRBJ2-2; the match to TRBD1 covers 8 bases. J lost 2 bases, V lost 3 bases, and 5 bases had no gene match. Germline CDR1 KGHSH, CDR2 LQKENI. The CDR3 is made up of 16 amino acids. The CDR3 nucleotides are TGTGCCAGCTCACCTAGGACAGGGCGAAACACCGGGGAGCTGTTTTTT. Encoded protein: CASSPRTGRNTGELFF.

This chain uses TRBV5-1 with TRBJ2-3, with 9 bases fitting TRBD2. The germline V gene encodes CDR1 SGHRS and CDR2 YFSETQ. After removal of 4 bases from V and 4 bases from J, the junction contained 4 bases not matched to a gene. The CDR3 totals 14 residues. CDR3 bases: TGCGCCAGCAGCCTTAGCGGGGGATCAGATACGCAGTATTTT. It is translated as CASSLSGGSDTQYF.

The chain is built from TRBV18 and TRBJ2-3; 8 nucleotides align to TRBD2. V was clipped by 0 bases and J by 1 base; unmatched bases: 3. Germline-derived CDR1 and CDR2 are KGHSH and LQKENI. The CDR3 consists of 16 residues. The CDR3 nucleotides are TGTGCCAGCTCACCACCAAACGGGGGGGGCACAGATACGCAGTATTTT. This encodes CASSPPNGGGTDTQYF.

V gene TRBV20-1 combines with J gene TRBJ2-7; no clear D. In germline, CDR1 is DFQATT, CDR2 SNEGSKA (reference sequence). Trimming stripped 1 base from V and 6 bases from J, with 7 bases between. The CDR3 has 11 residues. The CDR3, as DNA: TGCAGTGCTAGAGGGTCACGCGAGCAGTACTTC. Protein: CSARGSREQYF.

The chain combines TRBV7-2 with TRBJ2-1; D gene unclear. From germline, CDR1 is SGHTA and CDR2 FQGNSA. The V end was cut by 5 bases, the J end by 6 bases, with 2 bases between. The CDR3 extends over 10 amino acids. DNA of the CDR3: TGTGCCAGCAGCCGCAATGAGCAGTTCTTC. Translating it yields CASSRNEQFF.

The gene calls are TRBV5-1 and TRBJ2-3; TRBD2 matches 10 bases. Germline CDR1 reads SGHRS; CDR2 reads YFSETQ. J lost 5 bases, V lost 4 bases, and 19 bases had no gene match. There are 19 residues in the CDR3. CDR3 loop: CASSQMAASGGHLGDTQYF. The CDR3 coding sequence is TGCGCCAGCAGCCAAATGGCGGCTAGCGGGGGCCATCTGGGAGATACGCAGTATTTT.